A selection of T cell receptor beta chains follows, all from one sample in a study of Ad26.COV2.S vaccination and SARS-CoV-2 variants. The assay was immunoSEQ multiplex PCR, and TCRdb's table has in-frame clones only and misses some. The sample lists approximately 480,000 clones; 87% were seen once. The sample here was peripheral blood, taken in a trial of Ad26.COV2.S vaccine versus placebo. The receptors were gathered from a person aged 18-60 years who received the Ad26.COV2.S COVID-19 vaccine or a placebo. CDR3s include the opening cysteine and the closing phenylalanine or tryptophan. The order of the fields is V gene, D gene, clone size, J gene, CDR3 protein, CDR3 DNA. The D gene is left open where the match is weak. Clone size is stated in some rows and not others, as once, few, many or a class when expanded.

V: TRBV4-1; D: -; size: -; J: TRBJ1-1; CDR3: CASSPPSRDTEAFF; DNA: TGCGCCAGCAGCCCACCCTCCCGTGACACTGAAGCTTTCTTT
V: TRBV11-2; D: -; size: -; J: TRBJ2-7; CDR3: CASSRVPQGGYEQYF; DNA: TGTGCCAGCAGCCGAGTCCCCCAGGGTGGGTACGAGCAGTACTTC
V: TRBV7-8; D: -; size: few; J: TRBJ1-1; CDR3: CASSPPPPRNTEAFF; DNA: TGTGCCAGCAGCCCACCACCTCCACGGAACACTGAAGCTTTCTTT
V: TRBV10-3; D: -; size: -; J: TRBJ1-1; CDR3: CAISSLVANTEAFF; DNA: TGTGCCATCAGCTCCTTGGTAGCGAACACTGAAGCTTTCTTT
V: TRBV5-6; D: -; size: -; J: TRBJ1-2; CDR3: CASSLISDFEAYTF; DNA: TGTGCCAGCAGCTTGATTTCCGACTTCGAAGCCTACACCTTC
V: TRBV5-8; D: -; size: -; J: TRBJ1-5; CDR3: CASRSGNQPQHF; DNA: TGTGCCAGCAGGTCCGGCAATCAGCCCCAGCATTTT
V: TRBV29-1; D: TRBD1; size: -; J: TRBJ1-3; CDR3: CSGDRGNTIYF; DNA: TGCAGCGGGGACAGAGGAAACACCATATATTTT
V: TRBV6-5; D: TRBD2; size: -; J: TRBJ2-7; CDR3: CAESRSLAASYEQYF; DNA: TGTGCCGAAAGCCGAAGCCTAGCGGCCTCCTACGAGCAGTACTTC
V: TRBV28; D: -; size: -; J: TRBJ1-3; CDR3: CASSFTRRGGGNTIYF; DNA: TGTGCCAGCAGTTTCACGCGCAGGGGAGGAGGAAACACCATATATTTT
V: TRBV6-6; D: -; size: once; J: TRBJ2-6; CDR3: CASHVSTHSGANVLTF; DNA: TGTGCCAGCCACGTAAGCACTCACTCTGGGGCCAACGTCCTGACTTTC
V: TRBV4-1; D: TRBD1; size: -; J: TRBJ2-7; CDR3: CASSHRDRGFYEQYF; DNA: TGCGCCAGCAGCCACCGGGACAGGGGATTCTACGAGCAGTACTTC
V: TRBV29-1; D: -; size: -; J: TRBJ2-5; CDR3: CSLSPGQETQYF; DNA: TGCAGCCTCTCGCCAGGCCAAGAGACCCAGTACTTC
V: TRBV6-5; D: -; size: -; J: TRBJ1-6; CDR3: CASSRGGGINSPLHF; DNA: TGTGCCAGCAGTCGCGGAGGTGGGATCAATTCACCCCTCCACTTT
V: TRBV2; D: TRBD2; size: -; J: TRBJ2-1; CDR3: CASGPGGSGNEQFF; DNA: TGTGCCAGCGGGCCGGGAGGGTCGGGCAATGAGCAGTTCTTC
V: TRBV27; D: TRBD2; size: -; J: TRBJ2-7; CDR3: CASSLTTSGALYEQYF; DNA: TGTGCCAGCAGTTTGACTACTAGCGGGGCCCTCTACGAGCAGTACTTC
V: TRBV30; D: -; size: -; J: TRBJ2-7; CDR3: CAWEDKRYEQYF; DNA: TGTGCCTGGGAAGATAAGCGGTACGAGCAGTACTTC
V: TRBV14; D: -; size: -; J: TRBJ1-4; CDR3: CASSQGLSGKLFF; DNA: TGTGCCAGCAGCCAAGGTTTGTCAGGCAAACTGTTTTTT
V: TRBV7-2; D: TRBD2; size: -; J: TRBJ2-1; CDR3: CASSFRLAGNNEQFF; DNA: TGTGCCAGCAGCTTTAGACTAGCGGGGAACAATGAGCAGTTCTTC
V: TRBV6-6; D: -; size: -; J: TRBJ1-3; CDR3: CASSYGVSGSGNTIYF; DNA: TGTGCCAGCAGTTACGGGGTGTCCGGCTCTGGAAACACCATATATTTT
V: TRBV7-9; D: TRBD1; size: -; J: TRBJ1-5; CDR3: CASSSGQGITHQPQHF; DNA: TGTGCCAGCAGCTCAGGACAGGGGATTACACATCAGCCCCAGCATTTT
V: TRBV18; D: TRBD2; size: -; J: TRBJ2-3; CDR3: CASSPQAGRGDTQYF; DNA: TGTGCCAGCTCACCACAAGCGGGAAGGGGTGATACGCAGTATTTT
V: TRBV6-5; D: -; size: -; J: TRBJ1-1; CDR3: CASSYSTGLNTEAFF; DNA: TGTGCCAGCAGTTACTCGACAGGTCTGAACACTGAAGCTTTCTTT
V: TRBV7-9; D: TRBD2; size: -; J: TRBJ2-1; CDR3: CASSLVRGTSARAGEQFF; DNA: TGTGCCAGCAGCTTAGTGAGGGGGACTAGCGCCCGTGCGGGTGAGCAGTTCTTC
V: TRBV28; D: TRBD1; size: -; J: TRBJ1-5; CDR3: CASSGTGRRNQPQHF; DNA: TGTGCCAGCAGTGGGACAGGGAGACGCAATCAGCCCCAGCATTTT
V: TRBV27; D: TRBD1; size: -; J: TRBJ2-1; CDR3: CASSPGQGREQFF; DNA: TGTGCCAGCAGTCCGGGACAGGGCCGTGAGCAGTTCTTC
V: TRBV7-9; D: -; size: -; J: TRBJ1-4; CDR3: CASTLKEKLFF; DNA: TGTGCCAGCACCCTTAAGGAAAAACTGTTTTTT
V: TRBV6-6; D: TRBD2; size: -; J: TRBJ2-2; CDR3: CASSWGTVAGGPLFF; DNA: TGTGCCAGCAGTTGGGGGACGGTAGCGGGAGGGCCGCTGTTTTTT